Each of the 6 T cell receptor beta chains below was sequenced from the same sample in a study of cytomegalovirus exposure and HLA in healthy donors. The table came from immunoSEQ multiplex PCR; TCRdb's copy has only in-frame clones and leaves some out. The table has 150,000 to 200,000 clones, around four fifths seen once; the top ten hold approximately 2.4%. Sequenced input: PBMCs. Receptors originate from a man aged 30-40 years in good health and CMV-seropositive.

This clone was seen a handful of times. The rearrangement links TRBV2 to TRBJ1-5, with TRBD1 as a possible D gene (5 bases). Germline V gene sequence: CDR1 SNHLY, CDR2 FYNNEI. The germline V and J ends were trimmed by 7 bases and 4 bases, with 14 bases remaining between them. The CDR3 sequence is 14 residues long. CDR3 sequence (DNA): TGTGCCAGCACCCCGGCGGGGGAGAATCAGCCCCAGCATTTT. It yields the protein CASTPAGENQPQHF. The whole variable domain, filled in from reference TRBV2 and TRBJ1-5, reads EPEVTQTPSHQVTQMGQEVILRCVPISNHLYFYWYRQILGQKVEFLVSFYNNEISEKSEIFDDQFSVERPDGSNFTLKIRSTKLEDSAMYFCASTPAGENQPQHFGDGTRLSIL.

The chain combines TRBV19 with TRBJ2-1, with D possibly matching TRBD1 (5 bases). CDR3 length: 13 amino acids. V lost 3 bases to trimming and J lost 10 bases, with 13 bases between them. Germline CDR1 is LNHDA and CDR2 is SQIVND (reference sequence). CDR3 nucleotides: TGTGCCAGTAGTATGGGGCGGACCCGAGAGCAGTTCTTC. As protein: CASSMGRTREQFF.

This clone was seen more than once but under ten times. The J gene is TRBJ2-3, the V gene TRBV6-4; 11 bases align to TRBD2. With V trimmed by 5 bases and J by 4 bases, 8 bases remained unmatched. CDR3 length: 16 residues. The germline V gene encodes CDR1 MRHNA and CDR2 SNTAGT. CDR3 DNA sequence: TGTGCCAGCAGTACTGCTAGCGGGGGGTCCGCAGATACGCAGTATTTT. Translation: CASSTASGGSADTQYF.

The V gene is TRBV13, the J gene TRBJ2-7; tentatively, D is TRBD1 (6 bases). The CDR3 loop spans 14 amino acids. Germline V gene sequence: CDR1 PRHDT, CDR2 FYEKMQ (reference sequence). V lost 5 bases to trimming and J lost 1 base, with 12 bases between them. The CDR3 DNA sequence: TGTGCCAGCAGCCACCGACAGGTTTCCTACGAGCAGTACTTC. The encoded protein is CASSHRQVSYEQYF. Complete variable domain (other parts from reference TRBV13 and TRBJ2-7): AAGVIQSPRHLIKEKRETATLKCYPIPRHDTVYWYQQGPGQDPQFLISFYEKMQSDKGSIPDRFSAQQFSDYHSELNMSSLELGDSALYFCASSHRQVSYEQYFGPGTRLTVT.

This chain joins TRBV5-1 and TRBJ1-1; D is unresolved. V shed 2 bases and J shed 0 bases, with 11 bases lying between them. Germline CDR1 is SGHRS and CDR2 is YFSETQ. This CDR3 is 15 amino acids long. CDR3 amino acids: CASSLRHFMNTEAFF. For the CDR3, the DNA is TGCGCCAGCAGCTTACGACACTTCATGAACACTGAAGCTTTCTTT. Complete variable domain (other parts from reference TRBV5-1 and TRBJ1-1): KAGVTQTPRYLIKTRGQQVTLSCSPISGHRSVSWYQQTPGQGLQFLFEYFSETQRNKGNFPGRFSGRQFSNSRSEMNVSTLELGDSALYLCASSLRHFMNTEAFFGQGTRLTVV.

The chain couples TRBV6-4 to TRBJ1-3; 7 bases align to TRBD1. Germline values: CDR1 MRHNA, CDR2 SNTAGT. The V gene end was trimmed by 6 bases and the J gene end by 8 bases; junction bases not matched to a gene: 10. The CDR3 totals 14 residues. Here the CDR3 DNA reads TGTGCCAGCAGCCCCTCAGGTCAGGGGGACACCATATATTTT. Translating gives CASSPSGQGDTIYF.